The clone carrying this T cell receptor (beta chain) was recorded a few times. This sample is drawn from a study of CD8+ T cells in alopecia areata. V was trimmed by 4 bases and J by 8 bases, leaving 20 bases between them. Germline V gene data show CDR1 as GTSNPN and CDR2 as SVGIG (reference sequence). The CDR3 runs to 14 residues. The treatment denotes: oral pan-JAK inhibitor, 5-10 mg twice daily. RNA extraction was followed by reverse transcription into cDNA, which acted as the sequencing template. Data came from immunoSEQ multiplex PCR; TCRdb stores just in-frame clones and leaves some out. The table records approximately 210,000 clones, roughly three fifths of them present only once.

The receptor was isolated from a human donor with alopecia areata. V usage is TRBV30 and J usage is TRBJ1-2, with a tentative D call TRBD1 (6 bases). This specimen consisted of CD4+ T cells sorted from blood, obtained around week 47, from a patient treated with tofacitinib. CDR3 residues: CAWNVPQGFGGYTF. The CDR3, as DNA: TGTGCCTGGAACGTTCCACAGGGCTTCGGGGGCTACACCTTC.